This T cell receptor beta chain was retrieved from a study of T cell repertoires in cytomegalovirus infection. About the research overall: Public TCR beta signatures marked donors with CMV infection and the matching HLA.

This clonotype appeared a few times. Its target is unknown. Study-level results: Identification of carriers of CMV plus the relevant HLA was performed using cumulative public TCR beta family frequency. HLA-C-restricted CMV clonotypes gave the most frequent clonotype in two of eight donors.

CDR1 is LNHDA and CDR2 is SQIVND in the germline V gene (reference sequence). CDR3 size: 13 residues. The ends were cut back, 4 bases at V and 2 bases at J, with 8 bases in the middle. TCRdb called the reads again in MiXCR, with one record for every CDR3 protein. The repertoire holds about 490,000 distinct CDR3 sequences, with around 27% as singletons. The sequencing input was PBMCs. The chain couples TRBV19 to TRBJ1-1; D call uncertain. The sequence came from a human donor in good health (CMV status not recorded). Some clones in this sample may be carry-over from other donors' samples. CDR3 coding DNA: TGTGCCAGTAGTACTCTCATAAACACTGAAGCTTTCTTT. This sequence encodes CASSTLINTEAFF.